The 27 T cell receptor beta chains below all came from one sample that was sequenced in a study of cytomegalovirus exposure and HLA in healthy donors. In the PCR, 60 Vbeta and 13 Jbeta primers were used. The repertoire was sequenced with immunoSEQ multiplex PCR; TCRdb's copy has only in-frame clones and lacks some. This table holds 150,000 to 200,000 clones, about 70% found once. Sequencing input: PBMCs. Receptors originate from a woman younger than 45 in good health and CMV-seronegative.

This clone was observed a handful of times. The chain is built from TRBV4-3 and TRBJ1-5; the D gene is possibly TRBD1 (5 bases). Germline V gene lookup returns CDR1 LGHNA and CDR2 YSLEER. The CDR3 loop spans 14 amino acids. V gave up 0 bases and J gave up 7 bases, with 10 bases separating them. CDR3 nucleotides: TGCGCCAGCAGCCAAGAGGCAGGGAGGCAGCCCCAGCATTTT. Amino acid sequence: CASSQEAGRQPQHF.

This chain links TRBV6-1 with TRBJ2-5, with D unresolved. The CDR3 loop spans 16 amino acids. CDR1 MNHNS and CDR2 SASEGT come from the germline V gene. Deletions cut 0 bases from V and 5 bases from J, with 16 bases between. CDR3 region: CASSEALSGLSETQYF. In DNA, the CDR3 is TGTGCCAGCAGTGAAGCGTTAAGTGGCCTCTCGGAGACCCAGTACTTC.

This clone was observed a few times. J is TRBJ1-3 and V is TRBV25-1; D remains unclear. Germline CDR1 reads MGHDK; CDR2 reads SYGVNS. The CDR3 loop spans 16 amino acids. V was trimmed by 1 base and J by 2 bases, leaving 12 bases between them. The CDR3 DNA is TGTGCCAGCAGTGAATTCGGGGTCGCGGCTGGAAACACCATATATTTT. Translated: CASSEFGVAAGNTIYF.

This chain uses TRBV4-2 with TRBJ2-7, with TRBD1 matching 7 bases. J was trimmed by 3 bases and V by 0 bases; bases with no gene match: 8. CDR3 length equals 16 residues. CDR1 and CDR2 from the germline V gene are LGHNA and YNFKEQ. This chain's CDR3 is CASSQDEGAVGYEQYF. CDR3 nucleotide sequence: TGTGCCAGCAGCCAAGATGAGGGGGCGGTAGGCTACGAGCAGTACTTC.

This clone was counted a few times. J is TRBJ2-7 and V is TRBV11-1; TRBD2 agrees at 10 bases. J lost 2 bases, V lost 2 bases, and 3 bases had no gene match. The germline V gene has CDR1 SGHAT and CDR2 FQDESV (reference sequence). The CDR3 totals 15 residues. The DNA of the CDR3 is TGTGCCAGCAGCTTAATAGCGGGAGGTACCTACGAGCAGTACTTC. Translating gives CASSLIAGGTYEQYF.

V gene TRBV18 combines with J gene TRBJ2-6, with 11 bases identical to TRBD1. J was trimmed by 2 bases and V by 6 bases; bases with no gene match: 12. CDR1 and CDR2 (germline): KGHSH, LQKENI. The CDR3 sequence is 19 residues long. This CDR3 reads CASSTGQGANFPGANVLTF. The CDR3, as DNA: TGTGCCAGCTCCACCGGACAGGGGGCAAATTTTCCTGGGGCCAACGTCCTGACTTTC. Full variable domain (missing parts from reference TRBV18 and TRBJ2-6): NAGVMQNPRHLVRRRGQEARLRCSPMKGHSHVYWYRQLPEEGLKFMVYLQKENIIDESGMPKERFSAEFPKEGPSILRIQQVVRGDSAAYFCASSTGQGANFPGANVLTFGAGSRLTVL.

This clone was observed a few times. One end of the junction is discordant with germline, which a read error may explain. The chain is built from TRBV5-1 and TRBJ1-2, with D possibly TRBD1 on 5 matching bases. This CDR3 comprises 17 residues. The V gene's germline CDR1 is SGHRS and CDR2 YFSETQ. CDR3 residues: CASSLTKNTGPSYGCTF. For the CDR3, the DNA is TGCGCCAGCAGCCTGACCAAAAATACAGGCCCCTCTTATGGCTGCACCTTC.

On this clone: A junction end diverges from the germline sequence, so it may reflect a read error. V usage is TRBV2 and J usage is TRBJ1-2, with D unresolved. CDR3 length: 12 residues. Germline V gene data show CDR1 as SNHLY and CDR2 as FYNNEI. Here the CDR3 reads CASGGERSGYAF. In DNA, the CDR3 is TGTGCCAGCGGTGGAGAAAGAAGCGGCTACGCCTTC.

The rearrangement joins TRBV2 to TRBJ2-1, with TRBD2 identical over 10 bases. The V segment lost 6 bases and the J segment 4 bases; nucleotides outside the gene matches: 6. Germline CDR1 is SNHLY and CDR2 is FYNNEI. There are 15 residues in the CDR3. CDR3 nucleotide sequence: TGTGCCAGCAGGGATAGCGGGGGGACATACAATGAGCAGTTCTTC. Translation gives CASRDSGGTYNEQFF.

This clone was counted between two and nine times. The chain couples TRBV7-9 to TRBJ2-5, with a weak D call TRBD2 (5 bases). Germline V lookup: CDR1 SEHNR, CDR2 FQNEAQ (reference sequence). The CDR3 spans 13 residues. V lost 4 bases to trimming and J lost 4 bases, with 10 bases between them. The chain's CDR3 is CASSSRGPETQYF. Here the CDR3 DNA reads TGTGCCAGCAGCTCCCGAGGGCCAGAGACCCAGTACTTC.

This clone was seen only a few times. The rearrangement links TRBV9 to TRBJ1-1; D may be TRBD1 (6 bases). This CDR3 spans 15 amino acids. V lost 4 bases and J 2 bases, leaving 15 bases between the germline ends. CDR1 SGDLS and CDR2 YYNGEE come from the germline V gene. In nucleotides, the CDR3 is TGTGCCAGCAGCTCTCCAATAGGGGGAAACACTGAAGCTTTCTTT. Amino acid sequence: CASSSPIGGNTEAFF.

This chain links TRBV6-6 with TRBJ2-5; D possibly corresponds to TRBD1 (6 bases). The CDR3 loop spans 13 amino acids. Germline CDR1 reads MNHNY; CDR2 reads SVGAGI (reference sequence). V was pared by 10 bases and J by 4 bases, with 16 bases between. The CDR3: CAISQGLGETQYF. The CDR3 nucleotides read TGTGCCATAAGTCAGGGGTTGGGAGAGACCCAGTACTTC.

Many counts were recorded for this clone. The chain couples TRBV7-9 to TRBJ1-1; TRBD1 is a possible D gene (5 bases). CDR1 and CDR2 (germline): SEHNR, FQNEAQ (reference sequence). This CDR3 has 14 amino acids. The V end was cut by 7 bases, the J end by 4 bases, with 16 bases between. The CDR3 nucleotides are TGTGCCAGCAAAAACTCAGGCAGGGCCACTGAAGCTTTCTTT. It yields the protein CASKNSGRATEAFF.

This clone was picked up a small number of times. Here the CDR3 DNA reads TGTGCCAGCAGCCCCGGACTAGCGGGAACCGGGGAGCTGTTTTTT. As protein: CASSPGLAGTGELFF. This chain connects TRBV7-2 to TRBJ2-2; 12 positions match TRBD2. Germline CDR1 and CDR2: SGHTA and FQGNSA. V was clipped by 5 bases and J by 5 bases; unmatched bases: 3. The CDR3 covers 15 residues.

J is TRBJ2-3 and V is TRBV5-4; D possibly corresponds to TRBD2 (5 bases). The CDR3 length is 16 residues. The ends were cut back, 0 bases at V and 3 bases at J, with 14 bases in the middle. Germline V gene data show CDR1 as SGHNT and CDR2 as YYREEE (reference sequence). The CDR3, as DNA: TGTGCCAGCAGCTTGGGAGGCTTGAGAGGGACAGATACGCAGTATTTT. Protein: CASSLGGLRGTDTQYF.

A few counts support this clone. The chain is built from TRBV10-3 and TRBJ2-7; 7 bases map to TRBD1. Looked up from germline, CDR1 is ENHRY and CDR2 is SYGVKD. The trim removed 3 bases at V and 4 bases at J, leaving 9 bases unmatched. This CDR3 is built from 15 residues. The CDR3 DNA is TGTGCCATCAGTGACCCGGGACAGCCACCTTACGAGCAGTACTTC. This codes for CAISDPGQPPYEQYF.

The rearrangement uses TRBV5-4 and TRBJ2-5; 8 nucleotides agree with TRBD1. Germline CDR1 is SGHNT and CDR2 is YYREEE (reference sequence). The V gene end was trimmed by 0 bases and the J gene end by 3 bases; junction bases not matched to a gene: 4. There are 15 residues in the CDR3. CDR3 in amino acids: CASSLDRGWEETQYF. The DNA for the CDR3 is TGTGCCAGCAGCTTGGACAGGGGGTGGGAAGAGACCCAGTACTTC.

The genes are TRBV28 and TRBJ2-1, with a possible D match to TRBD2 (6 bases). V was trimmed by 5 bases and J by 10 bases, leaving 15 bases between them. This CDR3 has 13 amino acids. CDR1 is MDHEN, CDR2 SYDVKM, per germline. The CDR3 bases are TGTGCCAGCAGTGCGGGACCCACGAGGGAGCAGTTCTTC. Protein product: CASSAGPTREQFF.

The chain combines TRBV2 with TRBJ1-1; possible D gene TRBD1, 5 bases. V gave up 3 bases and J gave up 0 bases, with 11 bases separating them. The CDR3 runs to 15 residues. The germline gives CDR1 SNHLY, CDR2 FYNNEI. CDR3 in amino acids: CASSEQTALNTEAFF. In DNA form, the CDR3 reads TGTGCCAGCAGTGAGCAGACAGCTTTGAACACTGAAGCTTTCTTT.

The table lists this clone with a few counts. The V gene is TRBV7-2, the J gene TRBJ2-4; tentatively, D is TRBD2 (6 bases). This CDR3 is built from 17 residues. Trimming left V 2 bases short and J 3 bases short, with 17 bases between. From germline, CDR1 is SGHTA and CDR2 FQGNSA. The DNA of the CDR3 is TGTGCCAGCAGCTTAAGGGACTCCTCATTGAGCAAAAACATTCAGTACTTC. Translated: CASSLRDSSLSKNIQYF. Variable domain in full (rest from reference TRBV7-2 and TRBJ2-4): GAGVSQSPSNKVTEKGKDVELRCDPISGHTALYWYRQSLGQGLEFLIYFQGNSAPDKSGLPSDRFSAERTGGSVSTLTIQRTQQEDSAVYLCASSLRDSSLSKNIQYFGAGTRLSVL.

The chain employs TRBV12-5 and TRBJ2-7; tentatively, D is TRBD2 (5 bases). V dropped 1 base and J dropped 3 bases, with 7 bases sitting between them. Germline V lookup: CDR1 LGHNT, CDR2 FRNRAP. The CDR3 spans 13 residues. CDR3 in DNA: TGTGCTAGTGGTTTGGGGACTCTCTACGAGCAGTACTTC. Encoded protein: CASGLGTLYEQYF.

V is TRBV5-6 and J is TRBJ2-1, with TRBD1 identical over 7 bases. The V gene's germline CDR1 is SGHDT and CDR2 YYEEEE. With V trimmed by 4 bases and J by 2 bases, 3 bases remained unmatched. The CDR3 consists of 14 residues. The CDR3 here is CASSRQGPYNEQFF. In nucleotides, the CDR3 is TGTGCCAGCAGCCGACAGGGCCCCTACAATGAGCAGTTCTTC.

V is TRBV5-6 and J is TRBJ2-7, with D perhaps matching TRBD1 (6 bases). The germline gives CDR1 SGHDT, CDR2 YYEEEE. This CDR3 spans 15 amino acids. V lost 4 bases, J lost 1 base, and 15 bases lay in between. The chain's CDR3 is CASSLIRQASYEQYF. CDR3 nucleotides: TGTGCCAGCAGCCTCATACGACAGGCATCCTACGAGCAGTACTTC.

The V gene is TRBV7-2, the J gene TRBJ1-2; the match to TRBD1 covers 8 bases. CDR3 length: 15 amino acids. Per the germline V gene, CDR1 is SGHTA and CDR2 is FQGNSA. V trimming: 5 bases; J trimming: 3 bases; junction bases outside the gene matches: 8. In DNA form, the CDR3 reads TGTGCCAGCAGCATAGGACAGGGCCCGTACTATGGCTACACCTTC. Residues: CASSIGQGPYYGYTF.

CDR3 nucleotides: TGTGCCAGCAGCTTAGCCGTCGGCGCAGGGGAGATTTTTTATAGCAATCAGCCCCAGCATTTT. Translation: CASSLAVGAGEIFYSNQPQHF. The chain is built from TRBV7-3 and TRBJ1-5; tentatively, D is TRBD1 (6 bases). Deletions cut 2 bases from V and 0 bases from J, with 26 bases between. Per the germline V gene, CDR1 is SGHTA and CDR2 is FQGTGA. The CDR3 runs 21 residues.

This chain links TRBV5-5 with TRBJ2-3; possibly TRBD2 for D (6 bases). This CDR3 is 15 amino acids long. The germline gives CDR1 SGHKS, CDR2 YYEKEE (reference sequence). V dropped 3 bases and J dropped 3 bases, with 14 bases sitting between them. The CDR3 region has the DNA TGTGCCAGCAGCTCGGGGACTCGCACAACAGATACGCAGTATTTT. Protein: CASSSGTRTTDTQYF.

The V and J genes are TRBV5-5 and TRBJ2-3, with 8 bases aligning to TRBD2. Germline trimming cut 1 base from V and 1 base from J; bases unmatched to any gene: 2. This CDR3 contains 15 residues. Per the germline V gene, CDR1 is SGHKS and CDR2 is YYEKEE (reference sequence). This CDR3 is CASSLQAGGTDTQYF. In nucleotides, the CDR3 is TGTGCCAGCAGCTTGCAAGCGGGGGGCACAGATACGCAGTATTTT.